These 10 T cell receptor beta chains share one sample of origin, sequenced in a study of cytomegalovirus exposure and HLA in healthy donors. The PCR was carried out with 60 Vbeta primers and 13 Jbeta primers. Clones were read by immunoSEQ multiplex PCR, and TCRdb kept only the in-frame ones, dropping some. The sample yields about 300,000 clones, 86% seen once. The sample was PBMCs. The receptors derive from a man aged 40-49 years in good health and CMV-seropositive.

This chain connects TRBV30 to TRBJ1-1, with D unclear. Looked up from germline, CDR1 is GTSNPN and CDR2 is SVGIG (reference sequence). CDR3 length equals 12 residues. V was cut by 0 bases and J by 10 bases, with 12 bases left in between. CDR3 protein: CAWSVRSVGAFF. The DNA of the CDR3 is TGTGCCTGGAGTGTAAGATCGGTTGGAGCTTTCTTT.

This rearrangement joins TRBV19 to TRBJ1-2; the D is unclear. This CDR3 region has 14 residues. The V gene lost 3 bases and the J gene lost 7 bases, with 15 bases spanning the gap. In germline, CDR1 is LNHDA, CDR2 SQIVND (reference sequence). CDR3 nucleotides: TGTGCCAGTAGTATCCTCGGGTCGGCGGGTGGCTACACCTTC. Translating it yields CASSILGSAGGYTF.

A word on this clone: This same CDR3 is encoded by further DNA sequences in the sample. V usage is TRBV27 and J usage is TRBJ2-3, with 9 bases fitting TRBD1. V was clipped by 3 bases and J by 3 bases; unmatched bases: 1. The CDR3 is 14 amino acids. Germline CDR1 and CDR2: MNHEY and SMNVEV (reference sequence). The CDR3 DNA follows: TGTGCCAGCAGTTTCGGACAGGGGACAGATACGCAGTATTTT. The encoded protein is CASSFGQGTDTQYF.

Concerning this clone itself: One end of the junction is discordant with germline, which a read error may explain. V is TRBV6-6 and J is TRBJ2-3; weak D call: TRBD2 (6 bases). CDR1 MNHNY and CDR2 SVGAGI come from the germline V gene (reference sequence). The CDR3 consists of 16 residues. Here the CDR3 DNA reads TGTGCCAGCAGTAACTCGGGACTCCATTCCGGGGGTACGCAGTATTTT. This translates into CASSNSGLHSGGTQYF.

This chain uses TRBV5-1 with TRBJ2-7; 8 nucleotides agree with TRBD1. V dropped 2 bases and J dropped 0; count of bases not matched to a gene: 7. Germline CDR1 reads SGHRS; CDR2 reads YFSETQ. This CDR3 spans 16 amino acids. CDR3 protein: CASSFYPGQDSYEQYF. The CDR3 coding sequence is TGCGCCAGCAGCTTCTACCCGGGACAGGACTCCTACGAGCAGTACTTC.

The genes are TRBV7-2 and TRBJ2-2; tentatively, D is TRBD1 (6 bases). In germline, CDR1 is SGHTA, CDR2 FQGNSA. This CDR3 spans 14 amino acids. The germline V and J ends were trimmed by 6 bases and 6 bases, with 14 bases remaining between them. This chain's CDR3 is CASSPLRGSGELFF. The CDR3 DNA sequence: TGTGCCAGCAGTCCACTCAGGGGTTCCGGGGAGCTGTTTTTT.

The chain links TRBV6-6 to TRBJ1-5; 7 positions match TRBD1. V shed 4 bases, J shed 7 bases, and the junction held 4 bases outside the gene matches. The V gene's germline CDR1 is MNHNY and CDR2 SVGAGI (reference sequence). The CDR3 extends over 13 amino acids. The CDR3 is CASSFAGGQPQHF. CDR3 bases: TGTGCCAGCAGTTTTGCAGGGGGGCAGCCCCAGCATTTT.

The chain joins TRBV7-9 to TRBJ1-1, with D perhaps matching TRBD1 (5 bases). The germline V gene has CDR1 SEHNR and CDR2 FQNEAQ (reference sequence). The CDR3 sequence is 15 residues long. V lost 5 bases and J lost 4, with 17 bases in between. The CDR3 loop reads CASSQLKTGGTEAFF. The CDR3 DNA sequence: TGTGCCAGCAGCCAACTCAAAACGGGGGGCACTGAAGCTTTCTTT.

V usage is TRBV5-1 and J usage is TRBJ2-3; weak D call: TRBD1 (5 bases). Germline CDR1 SGHRS, CDR2 YFSETQ. Trimming took off 3 bases at V and 4 bases at J, with 9 bases between the two ends. This CDR3 has 13 residues. In DNA form, the CDR3 reads TGCGCCAGCAGCTCGGCCAGGGCAGATACGCAGTATTTT. Its translation is CASSSARADTQYF.

The rearrangement links TRBV30 to TRBJ1-5; 7 bases match TRBD1. Per the germline V gene, CDR1 is GTSNPN and CDR2 is SVGIG (reference sequence). CDR3 length equals 17 residues. V was pared by 5 bases and J by 2 bases, with 15 bases of the junction left unmatched. The CDR3 protein is CAWGRGAENKGNQPQHF. The DNA of the CDR3 is TGTGCCTGGGGCAGGGGGGCGGAAAATAAGGGCAATCAGCCCCAGCATTTT. Together with reference TRBV30 and TRBJ1-5, the CDR3 gives the full variable domain: SQTIHQWPATLVQPVGSPLSLECTVEGTSNPNLYWYRQAAGRGLQLLFYSVGIGQISSEVPQNLSASRPQDRQFILSSKKLLLSDSGFYLCAWGRGAENKGNQPQHFGDGTRLSIL.